A single sample is the source of the 22 T cell receptor beta chains below, sequenced in a study of OX40 agonist ivuxolimab in advanced cancers. The table came from immunoSEQ multiplex PCR; TCRdb's copy has only in-frame clones and leaves some out. The table records about 93,000 clones, 91% of them present only once. Material: CD4+ or CD8+ T cells sorted from blood, obtained in a trial of the OX40 agonist ivuxolimab. These receptors all stem from an adult with an advanced solid tumor such as melanoma, head and neck, liver or kidney cancer.

The gene calls are TRBV7-9 and TRBJ2-3, with D maybe TRBD2 (5 bases). This CDR3 contains 14 residues. V shed 3 bases and J shed 4 bases, with 11 bases lying between them. Looked up from germline, CDR1 is SEHNR and CDR2 is FQNEAQ (reference sequence). The CDR3 DNA follows: TGTGCCAGCAGCTTTGGTGGGAGCCCAGATACGCAGTATTTT. It encodes CASSFGGSPDTQYF.

The rearrangement links TRBV5-1 to TRBJ2-5, with TRBD1 matching over 7 bases. The CDR3 spans 14 residues. Germline trimming cut 4 bases from V and 0 bases from J; bases unmatched to any gene: 3. The germline V gene encodes CDR1 SGHRS and CDR2 YFSETQ. The CDR3 loop reads CASSPGQNQETQYF. CDR3 DNA: TGCGCCAGCAGCCCGGGACAGAACCAAGAGACCCAGTACTTC.

The chain combines TRBV27 with TRBJ2-1; no clear D. The CDR3 extends over 13 amino acids. Germline CDR1 reads MNHEY; CDR2 reads SMNVEV (reference sequence). The V end lost 0 bases, the J end lost 9 bases, and 9 bases lay between the germline ends. The CDR3 spells CASSLSGIGEQFF. As DNA, the CDR3 is TGTGCCAGCAGTTTATCCGGTATCGGTGAGCAGTTCTTC.

This chain links TRBV28 with TRBJ2-7, with TRBD2 matching 11 bases. Germline loops: CDR1 MDHEN, CDR2 SYDVKM. The CDR3 length is 17 residues. With 3 bases clipped from V and 4 bases from J, the junction kept 11 bases outside the gene matches. CDR3 in amino acids: CASSFYHSGRAGYEQYF. The CDR3, as DNA: TGTGCCAGCAGTTTCTATCATAGCGGGAGGGCCGGGTACGAGCAGTACTTC. The complete variable domain, with remaining parts taken from reference TRBV28 and TRBJ2-7, reads DVKVTQSSRYLVKRTGEKVFLECVQDMDHENMFWYRQDPGLGLRLIYFSYDVKMKEKGDIPEGYSVSREKKERFSLILESASTNQTSMYLCASSFYHSGRAGYEQYFGPGTRLTVT.

The chain uses TRBV7-9 and TRBJ2-1, with no clear D. Germline CDR1 reads SEHNR; CDR2 reads FQNEAQ (reference sequence). V shed 4 bases and J shed 0 bases, with 19 bases lying between them. There are 18 residues in the CDR3. The CDR3: CASSSQSYNGNSYNEQFF. The CDR3 DNA is TGTGCCAGCAGCTCCCAATCCTATAATGGCAACTCCTACAATGAGCAGTTCTTC. The full variable domain, completed using reference TRBV7-9 and TRBJ2-1, is DTGVSQNPRHKITKRGQNVTFRCDPISEHNRLYWYRQTLGQGPEFLTYFQNEAQLEKSRLLSDRFSAERPKGSFSTLEIQRTEQGDSAMYLCASSSQSYNGNSYNEQFFGPGTRLTVL.

V usage is TRBV7-2 and J usage is TRBJ2-1; D is ambiguous. The CDR3 runs 12 residues. Between the trimmed V and J ends, which lost 1 base and 9 bases, there was a span of 7 bases. Per germline, CDR1 SGHTA and CDR2 FQGNSA. CDR3 DNA sequence: TGTGCCAGCAGCTTAGGCTATAGTGAGCAGTTCTTC. This translates into CASSLGYSEQFF. Supplemented by reference TRBV7-2 and TRBJ2-1, the full variable domain reads GAGVSQSPSNKVTEKGKDVELRCDPISGHTALYWYRQSLGQGLEFLIYFQGNSAPDKSGLPSDRFSAERTGGSVSTLTIQRTQQEDSAVYLCASSLGYSEQFFGPGTRLTVL.

V is TRBV7-2 and J is TRBJ2-3; 10 bases are a match to TRBD2. CDR3 length equals 15 residues. From germline, CDR1 is SGHTA and CDR2 FQGNSA. J lost 3 bases, V lost 7 bases, and 7 bases had no gene match. CDR3 DNA sequence: TGTGCCAGCAAGCTAGCGGGAGAAAAGACAGATACGCAGTATTTT. Translating it yields CASKLAGEKTDTQYF.

The count of this clone is one. This chain joins TRBV19 and TRBJ2-5; D is possibly TRBD1 (5 bases). Looked up from germline, CDR1 is LNHDA and CDR2 is SQIVND (reference sequence). V shed 5 bases and J shed 2 bases, with 12 bases lying between them. The CDR3 totals 14 residues. CDR3 in DNA: TGTGCCAGTAGTTCCCAGGGTGGGCAAGAGACCCAGTACTTC. It translates to CASSSQGGQETQYF.

V usage is TRBV11-2 and J usage is TRBJ2-5; a weak D match, TRBD2 (5 bases). The CDR3 length is 15 residues. The V gene lost 5 bases and the J gene lost 1 base, with 14 bases spanning the gap. Germline loops: CDR1 SGHAT, CDR2 FQNNGV. The CDR3 nucleotides read TGTGCCAGCAGCCTCGGACGAGGGTCCCAAGAGACCCAGTACTTC. Amino acid sequence: CASSLGRGSQETQYF.

The rearrangement joins TRBV7-9 to TRBJ1-3; 7 bases align to TRBD1. The V gene's germline CDR1 is SEHNR and CDR2 FQNEAQ (reference sequence). The CDR3 runs 16 residues. The J segment lost 2 bases and the V segment lost 4 bases, leaving 8 bases of the junction unmatched. The CDR3, as DNA: TGTGCCAGCAGCTCCCCACAGGGGAAACCTGGAAACACCATATATTTT. This translates into CASSSPQGKPGNTIYF.

V gene TRBV6-1 combines with J gene TRBJ1-3; D is undetermined. CDR3 length: 13 amino acids. Germline V lookup: CDR1 MNHNS, CDR2 SASEGT. V gave up 10 bases and J gave up 0 bases, with 10 bases separating them. The CDR3 spells CAIRRVSGNTIYF. CDR3 nucleotide sequence: TGTGCCATCCGTCGTGTCTCTGGAAACACCATATATTTT.

CDR3 region: CASSFTAGGEAFF. CDR3 DNA: TGTGCCAGCAGCTTCACGGCGGGGGGTGAAGCTTTCTTT. V is TRBV7-2 and J is TRBJ1-1, with a tentative D call TRBD1 (5 bases). CDR1 is SGHTA and CDR2 is FQGNSA in the germline V gene. V gave up 3 bases and J gave up 7 bases, with 12 bases separating them. CDR3 size: 13 residues. The whole variable domain, filled in from reference TRBV7-2 and TRBJ1-1, reads GAGVSQSPSNKVTEKGKDVELRCDPISGHTALYWYRQSLGQGLEFLIYFQGNSAPDKSGLPSDRFSAERTGGSVSTLTIQRTQQEDSAVYLCASSFTAGGEAFFGQGTRLTVV.

The J gene is TRBJ2-6, the V gene TRBV5-1, with 8 bases fitting TRBD2. The junction had 9 bases not matched to a gene; V was cut back by 1 base and J by 0 bases. The CDR3 length is 19 residues. Germline V gene data show CDR1 as SGHRS and CDR2 as YFSETQ. The DNA of the CDR3 is TGCGCCAGCAGCTTGATCGGCACTAGCGGCTACTCTGGGGCCAACGTCCTGACTTTC. Protein: CASSLIGTSGYSGANVLTF.

V usage is TRBV2 and J usage is TRBJ2-3; tentative D call: TRBD1 (6 bases). V lost 8 bases, J lost 8 bases, and 17 bases lay in between. The CDR3 has 13 residues. CDR1 is SNHLY, CDR2 FYNNEI, per germline. The CDR3 protein is CASQGSEGGTQYF. For the CDR3, the DNA is TGTGCCAGCCAGGGGTCGGAAGGAGGTACGCAGTATTTT.

The chain employs TRBV19 and TRBJ1-2; TRBD1 matches 8 bases. This CDR3 spans 17 amino acids. V dropped 2 bases and J dropped 1; count of bases not matched to a gene: 9. Germline V CDR1 and CDR2: LNHDA, SQIVND (reference sequence). In nucleotides, the CDR3 is TGTGCCAGTAGTATAAGTAAGGGCGGACAGGGTAACTATGGCTACACCTTC. Protein: CASSISKGGQGNYGYTF.

V gene TRBV6-5 combines with J gene TRBJ1-2; 8 bases map to TRBD1. This CDR3 comprises 13 residues. The germline V gene encodes CDR1 MNHEY and CDR2 SVGAGI. The V gene end was trimmed by 7 bases and the J gene end by 13 bases; junction bases not matched to a gene: 14. CDR3 in DNA: TGTGCCAGCACCCCCCGGGACAGGTCCATCGGCACCTTC. Protein: CASTPRDRSIGTF.

This clone was recorded only once. The J gene is TRBJ2-7, the V gene TRBV27; 9 nucleotides agree with TRBD1. The CDR3 consists of 15 residues. J gave up 4 bases and V 6 bases, and 10 bases lay outside the gene matches. Germline V gene lookup returns CDR1 MNHEY and CDR2 SMNVEV (reference sequence). In DNA, the CDR3 is TGTGCCAGCAGCCCCCGAGACAGGGGGTTATACGAGCAGTACTTC. Encoded protein: CASSPRDRGLYEQYF.

This clone was seen a single time. The identical CDR3 is also encoded by other nucleotide sequences in the sample. V is TRBV5-1 and J is TRBJ2-2; 7 nucleotides line up with TRBD1. V gave up 1 base and J gave up 3 bases; unmatched junction bases: 3. The CDR3 spans 15 residues. Germline V gene sequence: CDR1 SGHRS, CDR2 YFSETQ. CDR3 sequence reads: CASSLRTGDTGELFF. The CDR3 region has the DNA TGCGCCAGCAGCTTGAGGACAGGAGACACCGGGGAGCTGTTTTTT.

This rearrangement joins TRBV2 to TRBJ2-3; D is perhaps TRBD2 (5 bases). The CDR3 totals 14 residues. The V gene lost 4 bases and the J gene lost 4 bases, with 12 bases spanning the gap. Germline CDR1 reads SNHLY; CDR2 reads FYNNEI. The CDR3 region has the DNA TGTGCCAGCAGTGTCGAACTAGTCTCAGATACGCAGTATTTT. It specifies CASSVELVSDTQYF.

In DNA form, the CDR3 reads TGTGCCAGCTCACCGCCGGGACTAGCGGGAAACAATGAGCAGTTCTTC. Its protein product is CASSPPGLAGNNEQFF. The rearrangement uses TRBV18 and TRBJ2-1; 13 nucleotides match TRBD2. The germline CDR1 and CDR2 sequences are KGHSH and LQKENI. The CDR3 runs 16 residues. The V gene end was trimmed by 3 bases and the J gene end by 5 bases; junction bases not matched to a gene: 4.

V gene TRBV6-5 combines with J gene TRBJ2-7; perhaps TRBD1 as D (6 bases). Trimming pared 0 bases from V and 7 bases from J, leaving 16 bases between. CDR1 MNHEY and CDR2 SVGAGI come from the germline V gene. The CDR3 has 15 amino acids. The CDR3 loop reads CASSYSVTGSWEQYF. CDR3 sequence (DNA): TGTGCCAGCAGTTACTCGGTAACAGGGTCGTGGGAGCAGTACTTC.

The chain couples TRBV27 to TRBJ1-2; D is uncertain. There are 15 residues in the CDR3. Germline CDR1 MNHEY, CDR2 SMNVEV (reference sequence). The V gene lost 4 bases and the J gene lost 2 bases, with 14 bases spanning the gap. The chain's CDR3 is CASSSHTAQNYGYTF. DNA for the CDR3: TGTGCCAGCAGTTCCCACACCGCACAGAACTATGGCTACACCTTC.